The present T cell receptor beta chain was sequenced within a study of siplizumab effects on memory and regulatory T cells. Per sample, some 10^5 TCR templates were assayed. The repertoire was sequenced with immunoSEQ multiplex PCR; TCRdb's copy has only in-frame clones and lacks some. The profile shows approximately 65,000 clones, 70% to 80% of them singletons. This clone was picked up a small number of times. Germline lookup yields CDR1 SGHDN and CDR2 FVKESK. Between the trimmed V and J ends, which lost 3 bases and 3 bases, there was a span of 6 bases. The length of the CDR3 is 12 residues. The V call is TRBV14, the J call TRBJ2-7; D is undetermined. Sample: memory CD4+ T cells sorted from blood. The receptor comes from a human donor in good health. The CDR3 bases are TGTGCCAGCAGCCAGCACGTCTACGAGCAGTACTTC. Its translation is CASSQHVYEQYF. The complete variable domain, with remaining parts taken from reference TRBV14 and TRBJ2-7, reads EAGVTQFPSHSVIEKGQTVTLRCDPISGHDNLYWYRRVMGKEIKFLLHFVKESKQDESGMPNNRFLAERTGGTYSTLKVQPAELEDSGVYFCASSQHVYEQYFGPGTRLTVT.